Sample share makes the clone carrying this TCR beta chain large. These data belong to a study of patients and donors after allogeneic stem cell transplantation. MiXCR was run by TCRdb on the RT-PCR reads, yielding one entry per CDR3 protein. The data show about 760 distinct CDR3 sequences, roughly 1.3% seen once. V was cut by 7 bases and J by 2 bases, with 9 bases left in between. CDR1 is SEHNR, CDR2 FQNEAQ, per germline (reference sequence). The CDR3 has 12 amino acids. Sequences were obtained from blood, either unsorted or a sorted T cell fraction (not recorded which). The J gene is TRBJ2-7, the V gene TRBV7-9; no clear D gene. The receptor was derived from a human donor who was either an allogeneic HSCT recipient or a stem cell or donor lymphocyte infusion donor (not recorded which). It is not recorded whose cells these are; they may come from a transplant donor. In nucleotides, the CDR3 is TGTGCCAGCAACGAAATTGCCTACGAGCAGTACTTC. This encodes CASNEIAYEQYF.